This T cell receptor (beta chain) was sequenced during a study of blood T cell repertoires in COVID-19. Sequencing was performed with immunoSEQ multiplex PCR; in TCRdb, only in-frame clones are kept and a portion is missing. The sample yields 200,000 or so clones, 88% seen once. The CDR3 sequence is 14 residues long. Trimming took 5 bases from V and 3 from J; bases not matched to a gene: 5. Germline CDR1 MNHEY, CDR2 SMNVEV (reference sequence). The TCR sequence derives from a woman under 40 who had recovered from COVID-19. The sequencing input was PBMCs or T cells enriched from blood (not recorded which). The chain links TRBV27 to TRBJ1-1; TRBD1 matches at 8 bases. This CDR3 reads CASSLAGGDTEAFF. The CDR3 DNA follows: TGTGCCAGCAGTCTCGCAGGGGGCGACACTGAAGCTTTCTTT.